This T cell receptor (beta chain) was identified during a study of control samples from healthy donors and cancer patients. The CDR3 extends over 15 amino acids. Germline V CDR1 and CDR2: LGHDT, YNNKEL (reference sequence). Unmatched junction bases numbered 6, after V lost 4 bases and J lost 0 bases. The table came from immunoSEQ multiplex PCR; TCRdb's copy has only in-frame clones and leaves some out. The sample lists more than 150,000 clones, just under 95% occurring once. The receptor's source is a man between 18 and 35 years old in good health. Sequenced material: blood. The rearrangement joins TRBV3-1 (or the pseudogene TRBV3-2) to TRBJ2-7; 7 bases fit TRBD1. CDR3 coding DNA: TGTGCCAGCAGCCGCCGGGACAGCTTCTCCTACGAGCAGTACTTC. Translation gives CASSRRDSFSYEQYF.